This T cell receptor beta chain stems from a study of T cell repertoires in ileal Crohn's disease. At the level of the study: The M6 sample came from neoterminal ileum during colonoscopy after surgery.

Around 0.45 micrograms of biopsy DNA per sample underwent TCRB immunosequencing. The table came from immunoSEQ multiplex PCR; TCRdb's copy has only in-frame clones and leaves some out. The table has 6,500 to 8,000 clones, roughly 80% seen once; the top ten hold nearly 7.5%. Study-wide points: High-frequency clones were more common in sorted CD8 than CD4 cells.

The V gene's germline CDR1 is KGHSH and CDR2 LQKENI. Germline trimming cut 6 bases from V and 3 bases from J; bases unmatched to any gene: 7. The CDR3 spans 15 residues. About this clone: Its antigen is unidentified.

Noted time point: neoterminal ileum biopsy at postoperative endoscopy, about 6 months after surgery. J is TRBJ1-5 and V is TRBV18, with TRBD1 identical over 8 bases. This TCR was sampled from an adult with Crohn's disease. Material for sequencing was ileal tissue. The CDR3: CASSEGQVDNQPQHF. The CDR3, as DNA: TGTGCCAGCTCCGAGGGACAGGTCGACAATCAGCCCCAGCATTTT.